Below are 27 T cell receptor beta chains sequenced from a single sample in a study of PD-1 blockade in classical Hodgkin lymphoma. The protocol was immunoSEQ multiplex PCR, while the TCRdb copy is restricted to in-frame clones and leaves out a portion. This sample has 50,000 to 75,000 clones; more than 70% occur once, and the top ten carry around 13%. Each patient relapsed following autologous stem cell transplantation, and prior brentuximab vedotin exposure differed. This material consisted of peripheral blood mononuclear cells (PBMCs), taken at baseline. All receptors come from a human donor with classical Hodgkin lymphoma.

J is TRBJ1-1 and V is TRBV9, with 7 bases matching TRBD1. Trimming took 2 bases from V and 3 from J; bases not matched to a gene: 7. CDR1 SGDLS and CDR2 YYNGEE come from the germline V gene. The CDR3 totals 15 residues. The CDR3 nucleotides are TGTGCCAGCAGCGTTAACCTCAGGGGGGACACTGAAGCTTTCTTT. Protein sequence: CASSVNLRGDTEAFF.

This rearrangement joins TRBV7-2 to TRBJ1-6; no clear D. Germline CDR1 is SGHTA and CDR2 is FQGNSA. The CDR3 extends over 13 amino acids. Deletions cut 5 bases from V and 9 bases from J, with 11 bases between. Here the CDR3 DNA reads TGTGCCAGCAGCGACCGATGGGGTTCACCCCTCCACTTT. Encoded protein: CASSDRWGSPLHF. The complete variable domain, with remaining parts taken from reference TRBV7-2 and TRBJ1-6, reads GAGVSQSPSNKVTEKGKDVELRCDPISGHTALYWYRQSLGQGLEFLIYFQGNSAPDKSGLPSDRFSAERTGGSVSTLTIQRTQQEDSAVYLCASSDRWGSPLHFGNGTRLTVT.

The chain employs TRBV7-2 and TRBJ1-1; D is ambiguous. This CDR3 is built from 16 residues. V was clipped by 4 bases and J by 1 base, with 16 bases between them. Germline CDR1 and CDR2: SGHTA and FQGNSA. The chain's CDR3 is CASSWTPFPENTEAFF. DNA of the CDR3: TGTGCCAGCAGCTGGACTCCCTTTCCGGAGAACACTGAAGCTTTCTTT.

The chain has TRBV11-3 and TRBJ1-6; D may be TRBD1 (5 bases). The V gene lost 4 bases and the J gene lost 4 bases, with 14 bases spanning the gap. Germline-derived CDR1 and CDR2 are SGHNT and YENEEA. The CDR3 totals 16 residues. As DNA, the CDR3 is TGTGCCAGCAGCTCATCCCCTCCAGGGTATAATTCACCCCTCCACTTT. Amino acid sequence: CASSSSPPGYNSPLHF.

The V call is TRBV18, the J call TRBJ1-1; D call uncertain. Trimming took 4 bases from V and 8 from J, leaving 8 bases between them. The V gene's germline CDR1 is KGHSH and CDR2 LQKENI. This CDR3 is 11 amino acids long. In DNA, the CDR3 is TGTGCCAGCTCACTATACAGAGAAGCTTTCTTT. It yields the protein CASSLYREAFF.

CDR3 in DNA: TGTGCCAGCAAAAGCGGGGGCATCTGGGTCGATGAGCAGTTCTTC. It yields the protein CASKSGGIWVDEQFF. The chain joins TRBV2 to TRBJ2-1; 8 nucleotides agree with TRBD2. Germline V lookup: CDR1 SNHLY, CDR2 FYNNEI. Losses at the gene ends were 7 bases for V and 8 bases for J; bases not matched to a gene: 13. The CDR3 runs to 15 residues.

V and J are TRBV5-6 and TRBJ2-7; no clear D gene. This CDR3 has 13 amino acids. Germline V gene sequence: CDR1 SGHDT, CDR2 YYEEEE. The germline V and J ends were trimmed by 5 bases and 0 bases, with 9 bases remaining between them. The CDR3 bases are TGTGCCAGCAGTCCAATGAGCTCCTACGAGCAGTACTTC. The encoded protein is CASSPMSSYEQYF.

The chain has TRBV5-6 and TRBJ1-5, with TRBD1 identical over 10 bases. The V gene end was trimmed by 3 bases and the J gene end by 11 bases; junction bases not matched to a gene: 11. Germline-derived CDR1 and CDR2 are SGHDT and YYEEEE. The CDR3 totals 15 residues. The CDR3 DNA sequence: TGTGCCAGCAGCTCCCCGGGACAGGGGATAACAGCCCAGCATTTT. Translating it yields CASSSPGQGITAQHF.

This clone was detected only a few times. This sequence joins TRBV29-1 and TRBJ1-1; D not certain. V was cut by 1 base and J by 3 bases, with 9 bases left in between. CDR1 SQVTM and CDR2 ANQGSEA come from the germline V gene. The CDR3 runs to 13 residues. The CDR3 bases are TGCAGCGTTGAAGTGAGGCCACACACTGAAGCTTTCTTT. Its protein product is CSVEVRPHTEAFF.

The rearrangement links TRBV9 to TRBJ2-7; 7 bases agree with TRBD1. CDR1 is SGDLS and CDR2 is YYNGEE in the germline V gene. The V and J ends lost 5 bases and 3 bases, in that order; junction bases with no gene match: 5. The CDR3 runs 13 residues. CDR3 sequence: CASSPRDSYEQYF. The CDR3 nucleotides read TGTGCCAGCAGTCCCAGGGACAGCTACGAGCAGTACTTC.

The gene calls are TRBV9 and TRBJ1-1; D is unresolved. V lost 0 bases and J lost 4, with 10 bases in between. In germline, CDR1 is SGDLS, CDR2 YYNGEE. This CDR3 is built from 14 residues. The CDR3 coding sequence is TGTGCCAGCAGCGTAGAGGGTATAGGCACTGAAGCTTTCTTT. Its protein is CASSVEGIGTEAFF. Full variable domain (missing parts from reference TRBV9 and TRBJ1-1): DSGVTQTPKHLITATGQRVTLRCSPRSGDLSVYWYQQSLDQGLQFLIQYYNGEERAKGNILERFSAQQFPDLHSELNLSSLELGDSALYFCASSVEGIGTEAFFGQGTRLTVV.

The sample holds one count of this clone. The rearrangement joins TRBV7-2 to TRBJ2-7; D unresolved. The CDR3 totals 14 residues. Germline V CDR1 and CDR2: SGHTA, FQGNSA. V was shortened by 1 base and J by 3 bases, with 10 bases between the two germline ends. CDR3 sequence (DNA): TGTGCCAGCAGCTTAGTCGGAGCCCACTACGAGCAGTACTTC. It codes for CASSLVGAHYEQYF.

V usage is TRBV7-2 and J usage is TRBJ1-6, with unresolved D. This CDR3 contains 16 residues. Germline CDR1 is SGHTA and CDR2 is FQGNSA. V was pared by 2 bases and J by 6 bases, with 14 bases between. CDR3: CASSLSGWVRNSPLHF. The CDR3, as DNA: TGTGCCAGCAGCTTAAGCGGGTGGGTCCGTAATTCACCCCTCCACTTT.

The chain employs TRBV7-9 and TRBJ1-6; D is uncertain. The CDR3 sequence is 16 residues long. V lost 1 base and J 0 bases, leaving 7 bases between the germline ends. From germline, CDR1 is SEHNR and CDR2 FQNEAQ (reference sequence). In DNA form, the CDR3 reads TGTGCCAGCAGCTTAGGGCAGTACTCCTATAATTCACCCCTCCACTTT. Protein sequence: CASSLGQYSYNSPLHF. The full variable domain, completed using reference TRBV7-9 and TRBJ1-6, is DTGVSQNPRHKITKRGQNVTFRCDPISEHNRLYWYRQTLGQGPEFLTYFQNEAQLEKSRLLSDRFSAERPKGSFSTLEIQRTEQGDSAMYLCASSLGQYSYNSPLHFGNGTRLTVT.

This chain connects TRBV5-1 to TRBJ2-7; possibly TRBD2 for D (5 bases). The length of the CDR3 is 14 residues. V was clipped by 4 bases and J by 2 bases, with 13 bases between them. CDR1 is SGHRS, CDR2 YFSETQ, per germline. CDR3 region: CASSLPDGAYEQYF. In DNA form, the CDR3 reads TGCGCCAGCAGCCTTCCGGACGGGGCCTACGAGCAGTACTTC.

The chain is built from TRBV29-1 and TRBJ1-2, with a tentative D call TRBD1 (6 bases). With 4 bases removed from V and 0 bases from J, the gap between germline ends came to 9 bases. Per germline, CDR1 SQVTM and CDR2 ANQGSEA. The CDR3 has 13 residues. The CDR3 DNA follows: TGCAGCGTTGGAACAGGGACTAACTATGGCTACACCTTC. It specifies CSVGTGTNYGYTF.

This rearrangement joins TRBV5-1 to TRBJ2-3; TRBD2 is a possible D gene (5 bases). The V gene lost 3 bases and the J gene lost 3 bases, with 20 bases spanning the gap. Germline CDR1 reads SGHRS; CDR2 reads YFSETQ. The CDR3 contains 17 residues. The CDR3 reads CASSYGVSAFGTDTQYF. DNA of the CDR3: TGCGCCAGCAGCTACGGGGTTTCAGCGTTTGGGACAGATACGCAGTATTTT.

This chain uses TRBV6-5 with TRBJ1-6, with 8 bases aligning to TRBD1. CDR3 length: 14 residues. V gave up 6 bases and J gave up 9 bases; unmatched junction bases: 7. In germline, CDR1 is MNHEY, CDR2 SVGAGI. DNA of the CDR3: TGTGCCAGCAGGACAGACAGGGGCCCTTCACCCCTCCACTTT. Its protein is CASRTDRGPSPLHF.

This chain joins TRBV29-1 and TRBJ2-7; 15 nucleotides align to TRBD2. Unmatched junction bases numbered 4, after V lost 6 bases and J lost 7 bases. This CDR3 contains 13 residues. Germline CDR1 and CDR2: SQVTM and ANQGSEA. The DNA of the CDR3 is TGCAGCGTCGGGACTAGCGGGGGGTGGGAGCAGTACTTC. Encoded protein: CSVGTSGGWEQYF.

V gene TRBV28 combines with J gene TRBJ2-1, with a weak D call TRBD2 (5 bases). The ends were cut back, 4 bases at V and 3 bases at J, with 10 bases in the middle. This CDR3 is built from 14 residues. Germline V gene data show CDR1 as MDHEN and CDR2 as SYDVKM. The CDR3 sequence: CASSSAGGYNEQFF. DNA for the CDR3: TGTGCCAGCAGTTCGGCGGGCGGCTACAATGAGCAGTTCTTC.

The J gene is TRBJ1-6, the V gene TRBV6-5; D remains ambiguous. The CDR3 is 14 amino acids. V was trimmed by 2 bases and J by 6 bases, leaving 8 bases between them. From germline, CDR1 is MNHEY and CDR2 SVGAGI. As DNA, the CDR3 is TGTGCCAGCAGTTACGCCCAGGCTAATTCACCCCTCCACTTT. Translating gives CASSYAQANSPLHF.

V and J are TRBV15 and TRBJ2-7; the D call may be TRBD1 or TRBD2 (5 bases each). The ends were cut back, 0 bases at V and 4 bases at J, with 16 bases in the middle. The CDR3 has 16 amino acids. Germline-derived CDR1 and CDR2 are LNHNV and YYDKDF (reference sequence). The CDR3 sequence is CATSRDRGTDYYEQYF. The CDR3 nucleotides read TGTGCCACCAGCAGAGATCGAGGGACGGATTATTACGAGCAGTACTTC.

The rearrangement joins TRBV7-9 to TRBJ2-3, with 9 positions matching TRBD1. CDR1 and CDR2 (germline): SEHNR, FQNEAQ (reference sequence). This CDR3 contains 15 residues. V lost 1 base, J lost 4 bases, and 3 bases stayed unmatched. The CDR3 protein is CASSLGDRAPDTQYF. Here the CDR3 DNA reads TGTGCCAGCAGCTTAGGGGACAGGGCGCCAGATACGCAGTATTTT. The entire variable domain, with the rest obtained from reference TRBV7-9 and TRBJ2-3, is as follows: DTGVSQNPRHKITKRGQNVTFRCDPISEHNRLYWYRQTLGQGPEFLTYFQNEAQLEKSRLLSDRFSAERPKGSFSTLEIQRTEQGDSAMYLCASSLGDRAPDTQYFGPGTRLTVL.

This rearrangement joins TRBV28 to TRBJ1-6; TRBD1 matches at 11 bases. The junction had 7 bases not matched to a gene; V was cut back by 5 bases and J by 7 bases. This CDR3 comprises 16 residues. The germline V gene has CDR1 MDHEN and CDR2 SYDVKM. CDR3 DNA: TGTGCCAGCAGTGACTGGACAGGGGGCCGGAATTCACCCCTCCACTTT. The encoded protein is CASSDWTGGRNSPLHF.

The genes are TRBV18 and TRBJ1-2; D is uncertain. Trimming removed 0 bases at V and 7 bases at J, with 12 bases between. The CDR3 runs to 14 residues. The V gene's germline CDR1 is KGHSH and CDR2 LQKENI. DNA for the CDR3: TGTGCCAGCTCACCACCCACGGCAGAAGGTGGCTACACCTTC. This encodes CASSPPTAEGGYTF.

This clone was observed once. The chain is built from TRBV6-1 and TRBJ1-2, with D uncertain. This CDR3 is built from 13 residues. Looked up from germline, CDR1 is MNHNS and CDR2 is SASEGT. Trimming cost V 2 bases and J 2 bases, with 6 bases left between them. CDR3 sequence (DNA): TGTGCCAGCAGTGAATGGACGAACTATGGCTACACCTTC. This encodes CASSEWTNYGYTF.

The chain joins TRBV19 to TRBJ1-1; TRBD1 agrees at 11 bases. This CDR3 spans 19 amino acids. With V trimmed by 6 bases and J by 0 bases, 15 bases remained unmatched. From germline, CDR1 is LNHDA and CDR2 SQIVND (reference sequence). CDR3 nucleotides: TGTGCCAGTAGCCGAGGACAGGGGGCTACCTTTTACGTGAACACTGAAGCTTTCTTT. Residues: CASSRGQGATFYVNTEAFF.